This record concerns one TCR beta chain sequence. Its antigen remains unidentified. The V end was cut by 0 bases, the J end by 8 bases, with 17 bases between. CDR1 is SGHKS and CDR2 is YYEKEE in the germline V gene (reference sequence). The CDR3 has 15 residues. This table comes from immunoSEQ multiplex PCR, and its TCRdb copy is limited to in-frame clones, with some not included. The data show tens of thousands of clones, around 90% seen once. This sample is drawn from a study of T cell responses to AZD1222 COVID-19 vaccine. Study conclusions and caveats: Donors were chiefly white British, with a greater number of females, and clonal diversity was perhaps underestimated. Baseline seropositivity characterized only six AZD1222 recipients. Vaccine-associated CD4 TCRs ranged over spike, dominating at 160-218 and 743-854. Nearly half of unique spike-specific TCRs reportedly avoided B.1.351 and B.1.1.7 mutated regions.

This sequence was found in an adult in good health. The specimen was peripheral blood, collected on day 0 of AZD1222 vaccination. This chain connects TRBV5-5 to TRBJ1-2; no reliable D call. The CDR3 DNA sequence: TGTGCCAGCAGCTTGGTCGACAACGTGTTCATCGGCTACACCTTC. Its protein product is CASSLVDNVFIGYTF. Filled out from reference TRBV5-5 and TRBJ1-2, the complete variable domain reads DAGVTQSPTHLIKTRGQQVTLRCSPISGHKSVSWYQQVLGQGPQFIFQYYEKEERGRGNFPDRFSARQFPNYSSELNVNALLLGDSALYLCASSLVDNVFIGYTFGSGTRLTVV.